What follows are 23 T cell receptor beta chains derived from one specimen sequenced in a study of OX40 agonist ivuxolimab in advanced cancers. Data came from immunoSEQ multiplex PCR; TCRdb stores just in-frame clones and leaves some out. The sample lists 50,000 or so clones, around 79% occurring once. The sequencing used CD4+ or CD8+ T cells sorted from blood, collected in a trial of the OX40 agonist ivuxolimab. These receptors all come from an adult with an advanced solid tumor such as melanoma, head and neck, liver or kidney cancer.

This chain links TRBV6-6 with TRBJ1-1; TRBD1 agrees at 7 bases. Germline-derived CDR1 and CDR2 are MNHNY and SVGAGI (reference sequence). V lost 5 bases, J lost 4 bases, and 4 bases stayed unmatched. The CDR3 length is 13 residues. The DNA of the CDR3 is TGTGCCAGCAGTACAGGGGTGGGCACTGAAGCTTTCTTT. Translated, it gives CASSTGVGTEAFF.

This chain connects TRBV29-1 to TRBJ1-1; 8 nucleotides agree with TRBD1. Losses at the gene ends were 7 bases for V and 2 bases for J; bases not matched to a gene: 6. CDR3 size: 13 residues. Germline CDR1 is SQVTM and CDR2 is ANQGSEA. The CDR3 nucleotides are TGCAGCGGTAACAGGGGGTTTAACACTGAAGCTTTCTTT. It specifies CSGNRGFNTEAFF.

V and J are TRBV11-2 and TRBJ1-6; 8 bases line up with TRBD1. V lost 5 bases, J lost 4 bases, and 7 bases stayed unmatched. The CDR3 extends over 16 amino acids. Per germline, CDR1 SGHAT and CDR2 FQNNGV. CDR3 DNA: TGTGCCAGCAGCCCCCAAGGACAGGGATATAATTCACCCCTCCACTTT. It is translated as CASSPQGQGYNSPLHF.

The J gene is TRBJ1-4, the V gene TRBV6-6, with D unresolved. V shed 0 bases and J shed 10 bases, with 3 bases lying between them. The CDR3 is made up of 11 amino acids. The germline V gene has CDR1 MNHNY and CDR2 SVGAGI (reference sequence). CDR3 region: CASSYSGKLFF. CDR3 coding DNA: TGTGCCAGCAGTTACTCGGGAAAACTGTTTTTT.

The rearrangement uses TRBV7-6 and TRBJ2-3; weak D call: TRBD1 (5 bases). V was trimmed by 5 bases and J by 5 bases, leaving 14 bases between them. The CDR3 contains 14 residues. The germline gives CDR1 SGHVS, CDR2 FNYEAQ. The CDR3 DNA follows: TGTGCCAGCAGCCCGACAGCTTTGGGAGATACGCAGTATTTT. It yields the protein CASSPTALGDTQYF. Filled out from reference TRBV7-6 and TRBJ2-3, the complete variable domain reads GAGVSQSPRYKVTKRGQDVALRCDPISGHVSLYWYRQALGQGPEFLTYFNYEAQQDKSGLPNDRFSAERPEGSISTLTIQRTEQRDSAMYRCASSPTALGDTQYFGPGTRLTVL.

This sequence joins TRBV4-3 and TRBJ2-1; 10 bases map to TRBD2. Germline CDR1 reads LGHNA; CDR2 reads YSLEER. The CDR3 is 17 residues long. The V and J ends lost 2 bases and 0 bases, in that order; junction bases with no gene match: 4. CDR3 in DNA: TGCGCCAGCAGCCAAAGGGCTAGCGGGAGCTCCTACAATGAGCAGTTCTTC. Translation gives CASSQRASGSSYNEQFF.

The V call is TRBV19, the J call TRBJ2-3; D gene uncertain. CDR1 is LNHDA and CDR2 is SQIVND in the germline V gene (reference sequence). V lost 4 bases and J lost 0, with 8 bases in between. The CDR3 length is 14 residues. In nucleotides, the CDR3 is TGTGCCAGTAGTAAGGGAACTAGCACAGATACGCAGTATTTT. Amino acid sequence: CASSKGTSTDTQYF.

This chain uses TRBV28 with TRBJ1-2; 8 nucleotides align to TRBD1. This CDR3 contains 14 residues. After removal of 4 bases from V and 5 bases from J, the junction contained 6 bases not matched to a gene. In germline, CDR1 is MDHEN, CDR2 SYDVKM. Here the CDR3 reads CASSYGQGSYGYTF. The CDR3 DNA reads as TGTGCCAGCAGTTACGGACAGGGCTCGTATGGCTACACCTTC.

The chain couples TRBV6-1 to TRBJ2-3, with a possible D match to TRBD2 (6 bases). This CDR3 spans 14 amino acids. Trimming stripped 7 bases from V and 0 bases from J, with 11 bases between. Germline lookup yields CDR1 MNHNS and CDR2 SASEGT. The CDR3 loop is CASNLAGSTDTQYF. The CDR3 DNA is TGTGCCAGCAATTTGGCGGGGAGCACAGATACGCAGTATTTT.

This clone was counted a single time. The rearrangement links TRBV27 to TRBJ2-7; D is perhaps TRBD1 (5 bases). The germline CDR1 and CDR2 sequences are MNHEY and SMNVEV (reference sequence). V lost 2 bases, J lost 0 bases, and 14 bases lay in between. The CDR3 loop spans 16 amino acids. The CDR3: CASSLNIRVSSYEQYF. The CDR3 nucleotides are TGTGCCAGCAGTTTAAATATCAGGGTGAGCTCCTACGAGCAGTACTTC.

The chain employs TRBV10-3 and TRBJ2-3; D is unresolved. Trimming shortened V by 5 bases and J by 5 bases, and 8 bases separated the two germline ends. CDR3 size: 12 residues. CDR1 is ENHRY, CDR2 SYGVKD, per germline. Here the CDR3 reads CAISSLEDTQYF. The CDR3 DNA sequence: TGTGCCATCAGTAGCCTGGAAGATACGCAGTATTTT.

The CDR3 region is CASSPDGEAEQFF. The CDR3 DNA is TGTGCCAGCAGCCCAGACGGGGAGGCTGAGCAGTTCTTC. The rearrangement uses TRBV7-3 and TRBJ2-1; the D gene is possibly TRBD2 (6 bases). This CDR3 has 13 residues. V was trimmed by 5 bases and J by 9 bases, leaving 14 bases between them. Germline loops: CDR1 SGHTA, CDR2 FQGTGA.

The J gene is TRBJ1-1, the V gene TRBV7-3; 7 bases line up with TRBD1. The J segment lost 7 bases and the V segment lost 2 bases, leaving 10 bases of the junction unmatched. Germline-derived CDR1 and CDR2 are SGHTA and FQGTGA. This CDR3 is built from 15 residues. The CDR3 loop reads CASSLAGTAKVEAFF. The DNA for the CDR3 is TGTGCCAGCAGCTTAGCCGGGACAGCTAAGGTTGAAGCTTTCTTT. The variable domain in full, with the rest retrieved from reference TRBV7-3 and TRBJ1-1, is GAGVSQTPSNKVTEKGKYVELRCDPISGHTALYWYRQSLGQGPEFLIYFQGTGAADDSGLPNDRFFAVRPEGSVSTLKIQRTERGDSAVYLCASSLAGTAKVEAFFGQGTRLTVV.

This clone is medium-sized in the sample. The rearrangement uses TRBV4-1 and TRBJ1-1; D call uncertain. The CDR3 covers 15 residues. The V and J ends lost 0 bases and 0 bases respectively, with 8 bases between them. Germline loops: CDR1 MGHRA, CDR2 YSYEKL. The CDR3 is CASSQEVTMNTEAFF. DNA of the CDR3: TGCGCCAGCAGCCAAGAAGTGACCATGAACACTGAAGCTTTCTTT.

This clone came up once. The CDR3 sequence is CASSPLGGDGYTF. The DNA of the CDR3 is TGTGCCAGCAGCCCCCTCGGGGGGGATGGCTACACCTTC. This chain links TRBV7-9 with TRBJ1-2; TRBD1 might be the D (5 bases). The CDR3 totals 13 residues. V lost 5 bases and J lost 6, with 13 bases in between. Germline V CDR1 and CDR2: SEHNR, FQNEAQ (reference sequence).

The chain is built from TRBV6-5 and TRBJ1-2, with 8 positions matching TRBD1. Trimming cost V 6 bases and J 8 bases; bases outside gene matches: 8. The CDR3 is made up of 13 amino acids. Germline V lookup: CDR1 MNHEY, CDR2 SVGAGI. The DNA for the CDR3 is TGTGCCAGCAGCCCCGCGGACAGGGACGGCTACACCTTC. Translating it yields CASSPADRDGYTF.

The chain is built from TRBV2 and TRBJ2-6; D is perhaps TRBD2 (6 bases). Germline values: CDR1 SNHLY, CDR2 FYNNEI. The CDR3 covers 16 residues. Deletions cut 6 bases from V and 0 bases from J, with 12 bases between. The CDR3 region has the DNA TGTGCCAGCAGGGGACTCCTAAGCTCTGGGGCCAACGTCCTGACTTTC. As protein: CASRGLLSSGANVLTF.

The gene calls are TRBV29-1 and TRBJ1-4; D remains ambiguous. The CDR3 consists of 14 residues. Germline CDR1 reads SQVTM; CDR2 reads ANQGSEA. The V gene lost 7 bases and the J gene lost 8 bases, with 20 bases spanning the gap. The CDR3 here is CSAIVGPIGEKLFF. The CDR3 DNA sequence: TGCAGCGCCATCGTTGGGCCTATAGGGGAAAAACTGTTTTTT.

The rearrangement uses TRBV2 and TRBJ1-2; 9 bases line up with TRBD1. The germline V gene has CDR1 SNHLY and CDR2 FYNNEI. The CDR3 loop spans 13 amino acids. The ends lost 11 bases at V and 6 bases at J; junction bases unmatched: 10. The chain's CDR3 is CAGTGGAVNGYTF. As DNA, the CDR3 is TGTGCCGGCACAGGGGGCGCGGTAAATGGCTACACCTTC.

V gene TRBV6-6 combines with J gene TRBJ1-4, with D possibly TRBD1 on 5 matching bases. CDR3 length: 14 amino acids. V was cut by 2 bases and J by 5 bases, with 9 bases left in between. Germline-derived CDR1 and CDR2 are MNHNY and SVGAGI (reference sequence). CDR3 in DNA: TGTGCCAGCAGTTACACAGGCGTCAATGAAAAACTGTTTTTT. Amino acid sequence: CASSYTGVNEKLFF.

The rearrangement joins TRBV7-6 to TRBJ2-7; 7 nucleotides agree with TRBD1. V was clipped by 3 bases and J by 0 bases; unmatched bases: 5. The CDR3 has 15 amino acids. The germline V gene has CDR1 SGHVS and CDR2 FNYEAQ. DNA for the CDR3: TGTGCCAGCAGCTTCAGGGGGAGAAGCTCCTACGAGCAGTACTTC. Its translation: CASSFRGRSSYEQYF.

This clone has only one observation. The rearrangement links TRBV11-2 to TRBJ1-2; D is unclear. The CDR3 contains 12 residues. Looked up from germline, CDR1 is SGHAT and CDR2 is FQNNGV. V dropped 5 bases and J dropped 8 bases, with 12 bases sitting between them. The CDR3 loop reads CASSQASSGYTF. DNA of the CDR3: TGTGCCAGCAGCCAGGCAAGTTCGGGCTACACCTTC. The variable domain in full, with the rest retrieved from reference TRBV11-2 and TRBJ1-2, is EAGVAQSPRYKIIEKRQSVAFWCNPISGHATLYWYQQILGQGPKLLIQFQNNGVVDDSQLPKDRFSAERLKGVDSTLKIQPAKLEDSAVYLCASSQASSGYTFGSGTRLTVV.

Here the CDR3 DNA reads TGTGCCAGCAGTCGAGCGACCGGGACTAGCGGTTACGAGCAGTACTTC. Its translation is CASSRATGTSGYEQYF. The chain is built from TRBV7-2 and TRBJ2-7, with 11 bases that match TRBD2. Germline CDR1 and CDR2: SGHTA and FQGNSA. Trimming removed 6 bases from V and 4 bases from J; junction bases left unmatched: 11. The CDR3 extends over 16 amino acids. The whole variable domain, filled in from reference TRBV7-2 and TRBJ2-7, reads GAGVSQSPSNKVTEKGKDVELRCDPISGHTALYWYRQSLGQGLEFLIYFQGNSAPDKSGLPSDRFSAERTGGSVSTLTIQRTQQEDSAVYLCASSRATGTSGYEQYFGPGTRLTVT.